Below, 18 T cell receptor beta chains from the same sample are listed, as sequenced in a study of early T cells in non-severe SARS-CoV-2 infection. TCRdb itself ran the 5' RACE reads through MiXCR, one entry per CDR3 protein. The sample records 62,000 or so distinct CDR3 sequences, approximately 9% being singletons. Sequencing was carried out using whole blood. The receptor set was obtained from an adult who was a healthcare worker with PCR-confirmed SARS-CoV-2 infection or an uninfected control (not recorded which).

The CDR3 sequence is CATSDPGQAPQETQYF. DNA of the CDR3: TGTGCCACCAGTGATCCAGGACAGGCACCCCAAGAGACCCAGTACTTC. The chain couples TRBV24-1 to TRBJ2-5; TRBD1 agrees at 7 bases. The germline V gene has CDR1 KGHDR and CDR2 SFDVKD. The CDR3 spans 16 residues. V lost 3 bases and J lost 1; bases outside the gene matches: 7.

This clonotype has a count of ten or more. The CDR3 loop is CASKKQPGASTDTQYF. CDR3 sequence (DNA): TGTGCCAGCAAAAAACAACCGGGGGCGAGCACAGATACGCAGTATTTT. This chain connects TRBV2 to TRBJ2-3; D is tentatively TRBD1 or TRBD2 (6 bases each). There are 16 residues in the CDR3. The V gene lost 7 bases and the J gene lost 0 bases, with 17 bases spanning the gap. The germline CDR1 and CDR2 sequences are SNHLY and FYNNEI.

There are many counts of this clonotype. The chain uses TRBV7-6 and TRBJ1-1; D gene uncertain. CDR3 length: 13 residues. Germline V gene sequence: CDR1 SGHVS, CDR2 FNYEAQ. Trimming shortened V by 6 bases and J by 3 bases, and 11 bases separated the two germline ends. This chain's CDR3 is CASSQNRDTEAFF. The CDR3 coding sequence is TGTGCCAGCAGTCAAAACCGGGACACTGAAGCTTTCTTT.

V gene TRBV7-3 combines with J gene TRBJ1-1, with D unclear. Trimming shortened V by 1 base and J by 9 bases, and 9 bases separated the two germline ends. Germline CDR1 and CDR2: SGHTA and FQGTGA. The CDR3 length is 12 residues. CDR3 protein: CASSLIGQQAFF. The CDR3 DNA sequence: TGTGCCAGCAGCTTAATAGGGCAGCAAGCTTTCTTT.

This clonotype has just a few counts. V gene TRBV25-1 combines with J gene TRBJ1-1; tentative D call: TRBD1 (5 bases). The CDR3 runs 14 residues. Looked up from germline, CDR1 is MGHDK and CDR2 is SYGVNS. V was clipped by 1 base and J by 5 bases, with 11 bases between them. Here the CDR3 reads CASSESGGGTEAFF. The DNA of the CDR3 is TGTGCCAGCAGTGAATCGGGGGGAGGGACTGAAGCTTTCTTT.

This chain connects TRBV6-1 to TRBJ2-5, with D possibly being TRBD1 or TRBD2 (5 bases each). The germline V and J ends were trimmed by 2 bases and 4 bases, with 11 bases remaining between them. Looked up from germline, CDR1 is MNHNS and CDR2 is SASEGT. This CDR3 is 14 amino acids long. CDR3 coding DNA: TGTGCCAGCAGTGAAAATTGGGGGTCAGAGACCCAGTACTTC. This sequence encodes CASSENWGSETQYF.

There are a few counts of this clonotype. The rearrangement uses TRBV6-2 or TRBV6-3 and TRBJ1-1, with a tentative D call TRBD1 (5 bases). Germline CDR1 and CDR2: MNHEY and SVGEGT. The CDR3 is 13 residues long. The V and J ends lost 5 bases and 4 bases respectively, with 11 bases between them. The CDR3 DNA sequence: TGTGCCAGCAGTGGTGGTCAGGGCACTGAAGCTTTCTTT. Amino acids: CASSGGQGTEAFF.

This chain connects TRBV10-1 to TRBJ2-1, with D perhaps given as TRBD1 or TRBD2 (5 bases each). Trimming took off 6 bases at V and 8 bases at J, with 11 bases between the two ends. CDR3 length: 12 amino acids. From germline, CDR1 is WNHNN and CDR2 SYGVQD (reference sequence). The chain's CDR3 is CASRGPGDEQFF. CDR3 in DNA: TGCGCCAGCAGGGGACCCGGGGATGAGCAGTTCTTC.

The rearrangement links TRBV3-1 to TRBJ2-3; the match to TRBD2 covers 8 bases. Trimming at V came to 1 base and at J to 5 bases, leaving 5 bases not matched to a gene. Germline V gives CDR1 LGHDT, CDR2 YNNKEL (reference sequence). The CDR3 has 15 amino acids. The CDR3 region has the DNA TGTGCCAGCAGCCAAGTCCGGGGGGGCGTAGATACGCAGTATTTT. Translation: CASSQVRGGVDTQYF.

This clonotype was counted at least ten times. This chain joins TRBV10-2 and TRBJ1-2; TRBD1 aligns across 9 bases. Germline loops: CDR1 WSHSY, CDR2 SAAADI. Trimming cost V 6 bases and J 9 bases; bases outside gene matches: 11. CDR3 size: 14 residues. The DNA of the CDR3 is TGCGCCAGCAGAAGTACAGGGGGCGCAAGGAGCTACACCTTC. Translating gives CASRSTGGARSYTF.

This clonotype has a handful of counts. This sequence joins TRBV4-2 and TRBJ1-5; D is ambiguous. The V gene's germline CDR1 is LGHNA and CDR2 YNFKEQ. V dropped 5 bases and J dropped 0 bases, with 5 bases sitting between them. The CDR3 is 13 amino acids. CDR3 loop: CASSAASNQPQHF. The CDR3 bases are TGTGCCAGCAGCGCAGCTAGCAATCAGCCCCAGCATTTT.

In this sample, this clonotype turned up many times. J is TRBJ1-1 and V is TRBV7-3, with D perhaps matching TRBD1 (6 bases). The V gene's germline CDR1 is SGHTA and CDR2 FQGTGA. V lost 5 bases to trimming and J lost 5 bases, with 18 bases between them. The CDR3 spans 15 residues. CDR3 in amino acids: CASSPATKGGTEAFF. In DNA, the CDR3 is TGTGCCAGCAGCCCGGCAACTAAAGGGGGAACTGAAGCTTTCTTT.

This chain uses TRBV6-6 with TRBJ2-5; perhaps TRBD1 as D (6 bases). This CDR3 has 17 residues. The germline V gene encodes CDR1 MNHNY and CDR2 SVGAGI (reference sequence). V was cut by 5 bases and J by 2 bases, with 21 bases left in between. The CDR3 region is CASSPIRVRGGQETQYF. Written as DNA, the CDR3 is TGTGCCAGCAGTCCGATTCGGGTCAGGGGTGGACAAGAGACCCAGTACTTC.

The rearrangement uses TRBV20-1 and TRBJ2-3; TRBD1 aligns across 7 bases. After removal of 1 base from V and 4 bases from J, the junction contained 8 bases not matched to a gene. Germline CDR1 DFQATT, CDR2 SNEGSKA (reference sequence). This CDR3 has 15 residues. The CDR3 loop reads CSARVVAQGADTQYF. In nucleotides, the CDR3 is TGCAGTGCTAGAGTTGTCGCCCAGGGGGCAGATACGCAGTATTTT.

This clonotype was counted many times. This chain uses TRBV19 with TRBJ2-4, with 9 bases aligning to TRBD1. V shed 4 bases and J 0 bases; nucleotides not matched to a gene: 7. The germline gives CDR1 LNHDA, CDR2 SQIVND (reference sequence). The CDR3 has 17 amino acids. CDR3 sequence: CASSTGQGAIAKNIQYF. DNA for the CDR3: TGTGCCAGTAGTACGGGACAGGGAGCTATAGCCAAAAACATTCAGTACTTC.

This clonotype occurred many times. V is TRBV29-1 and J is TRBJ2-6; D is possibly TRBD1 or TRBD2 (5 bases each). The CDR3 contains 19 residues. The V gene lost 4 bases and the J gene lost 0 bases, with 22 bases spanning the gap. Germline CDR1 SQVTM, CDR2 ANQGSEA. CDR3 loop: CSVVLGLGAGSSGANVLTF. The CDR3 region has the DNA TGCAGCGTTGTGTTAGGTCTTGGTGCAGGGAGCTCTGGGGCCAACGTCCTGACTTTC.

The DNA for the CDR3 is TGTGCCAGCAGTAACTCCGGGGCCAGATACTTTAGCAATCAGCCCCAGCATTTT. Its translation: CASSNSGARYFSNQPQHF. The chain couples TRBV6-1 to TRBJ1-5; D might be TRBD1 (5 bases). This CDR3 spans 18 amino acids. Between the trimmed V and J ends, which lost 5 bases and 0 bases, there was a span of 20 bases. Germline V gene lookup returns CDR1 MNHNS and CDR2 SASEGT.

This clonotype showed up just a few times. The chain couples TRBV29-1 to TRBJ1-2; D is unclear. Trimming removed 6 bases at V and 6 bases at J, with 20 bases between. There are 14 residues in the CDR3. Germline assignment: CDR1 SQVTM and CDR2 ANQGSEA. CDR3 DNA sequence: TGCAGCGTCGCGCCTCTCGCCGGCGGGGATGGCTACACCTTC. Its translation: CSVAPLAGGDGYTF.